This T cell receptor beta chain stems from a study of cytomegalovirus exposure and HLA in healthy donors. Study at large: Genetic ancestry analysis placed more than 80% of the roughly 400 donors that were genotyped in the Caucasian-associated cluster. General observations from the study: An apparent linkage of common viral pathogens to several of the most significant clusters emerged in a later analysis. There were around 160 TCR beta chains listed as cytomegalovirus-associated. Later analysis reportedly placed an Asian-associated ancestry cluster below the approximately 680-donor mean in N-insertions.

PCR amplification relied on 60 Vbeta primers (plus 13 Jbeta primers). The protocol was immunoSEQ multiplex PCR, while the TCRdb copy is restricted to in-frame clones and leaves out a portion. The top ten clones hold roughly 9.8% of a sample with roughly 120,000 clones, around two thirds of them seen once. The CDR3 is 13 amino acids. Germline CDR1 reads MDHEN; CDR2 reads SYDVKM. The V and J ends lost 6 bases and 2 bases respectively, with 8 bases between them. The sample holds one count of this clone. Its antigen is as yet unknown. Sample: PBMCs. The V gene is TRBV28, the J gene TRBJ1-3, with no clear D. This clonotype was obtained from a woman aged 40 to 49 in good health and CMV-seropositive. The CDR3 coding sequence is TGTGCCAGCAGGGCCGAAGCTGGAAACACCATATATTTT. It yields the protein CASRAEAGNTIYF.